This T cell receptor beta chain was sequenced in a study of T cells after yellow fever vaccination. TCR cDNA, made by 5'RACE template switching, carried an added universal primer site and UMIs. TCRdb ran MiXCR on the 5' RACE reads and lists one entry per CDR3 protein. This sample has about 630,000 distinct CDR3 sequences; roughly 12% occur once, and the top ten carry just under 15%. This CDR3 contains 15 residues. Unmatched junction bases numbered 0, after V lost 0 bases and J lost 3 bases. Germline V gives CDR1 LGHNA, CDR2 YSLEER. The specimen comprised PBMCs, sampled on the day of the yellow fever booster vaccination. The sequence was obtained from a young man who received the YFV17D yellow fever vaccine. This sequence joins TRBV4-3 and TRBJ2-1; 9 bases fit TRBD2. The CDR3 coding sequence is TGCGCCAGCAGCCAAGATAGCGGGAGCTACAATGAGCAGTTCTTC. Residues: CASSQDSGSYNEQFF.